A selection of T cell receptor beta chains follows, all from one sample in a study of T cell clusters in autoimmune cytopenias. TCRdb re-called the multiplex PCR reads, yielding one record per CDR3 amino acid sequence without DNA. In all, the sample yields around 5,000 distinct CDR3 sequences. These data also formed part of another study, on T cell repertoires in aging, cancer and after chemotherapy.

The specimen was peripheral blood. The receptors originated from a human donor in good health. Both conserved end residues are part of each CDR3. Not every row has a clone size; where given, it reads once, few, many or a size class.

CDR3aa: CASSSWDRGYGYTF; j_gene: TRBJ1-2; abundance: .; v_gene: TRBV12-3/TRBV12-4
CDR3aa: CASSMGASGGNEQFF; j_gene: TRBJ2-1; abundance: medium-sized; v_gene: TRBV19
CDR3aa: CASSPSNQGRNTGELFF; j_gene: TRBJ2-2; abundance: .; v_gene: TRBV18
CDR3aa: CASSLYRANTGELFF; j_gene: TRBJ2-2; abundance: medium-sized; v_gene: TRBV27
CDR3aa: CASSQRDSSYEQYF; j_gene: TRBJ2-7; abundance: .; v_gene: TRBV6-2/TRBV6-3
CDR3aa: CASSPEGEGVNGYTF; j_gene: TRBJ1-2; abundance: medium-sized; v_gene: TRBV6-6
CDR3aa: CASSSGGARNQPQHF; j_gene: TRBJ1-5; abundance: .; v_gene: TRBV12-3/TRBV12-4
CDR3aa: CSVEVRSSGANVLTF; j_gene: TRBJ2-6; abundance: .; v_gene: TRBV29-1
CDR3aa: CATSLTGVTDTQYF; j_gene: TRBJ2-3; abundance: .; v_gene: TRBV15
CDR3aa: CASKGSMNTIYF; j_gene: TRBJ1-3; abundance: .; v_gene: TRBV6-2/TRBV6-3
CDR3aa: CAIKEGNEQFF; j_gene: TRBJ2-1; abundance: .; v_gene: TRBV10-3
CDR3aa: CSVELTMGDSLGAFF; j_gene: TRBJ1-1; abundance: medium-sized; v_gene: TRBV29-1
CDR3aa: CASAPYKGGSYEQYF; j_gene: TRBJ2-7; abundance: .; v_gene: TRBV6-1
CDR3aa: CASSLAGGETEAFF; j_gene: TRBJ1-1; abundance: .; v_gene: TRBV12-3/TRBV12-4
CDR3aa: CASTLPGSSETQYF; j_gene: TRBJ2-5; abundance: .; v_gene: TRBV6-4
CDR3aa: CSARATGRQPQHF; j_gene: TRBJ1-5; abundance: .; v_gene: TRBV20-1